These 30 T cell receptor beta chains share one sample of origin, sequenced in a study of T cell responses to AZD1222 COVID-19 vaccine. Sequencing was performed with immunoSEQ multiplex PCR; in TCRdb, only in-frame clones are kept and a portion is missing. The table records approximately 150,000 clones, just under 90% of them present only once. The material sequenced was peripheral blood, taken 28 days after the second dose of the MenACWY control vaccine. The source is an adult who received the MenACWY meningococcal vaccine as a control.

The chain links TRBV25-1 to TRBJ2-7; 12 bases align to TRBD2. The CDR3 runs 16 residues. Trimming cost V 4 bases and J 6 bases; bases outside gene matches: 10. The germline V gene has CDR1 MGHDK and CDR2 SYGVNS. This CDR3 is CASSAHLAGGPSEQYF. CDR3 DNA: TGTGCCAGCAGTGCCCATCTAGCGGGAGGGCCTTCCGAGCAGTACTTC.

The chain links TRBV6-5 to TRBJ2-2; D unresolved. Germline CDR1 MNHEY, CDR2 SVGAGI. Trimming cost V 7 bases and J 4 bases, with 10 bases left between them. The CDR3 totals 13 residues. CDR3 sequence reads: CASTLEATGELFF. The CDR3, as DNA: TGTGCCAGCACCCTCGAGGCCACCGGGGAGCTGTTTTTT.

This chain uses TRBV11-3 with TRBJ2-2, with TRBD2 identical over 7 bases. V trimming: 8 bases; J trimming: 3 bases; junction bases outside the gene matches: 15. The CDR3 is 17 residues long. Per the germline V gene, CDR1 is SGHNT and CDR2 is YENEEA. In DNA form, the CDR3 reads TGTGCCAGCTCCGGGAGGTTGGCGGGAGCCGACACCGGGGAGCTGTTTTTT. Residues: CASSGRLAGADTGELFF.

This clone has just a few counts. The V gene is TRBV29-1, the J gene TRBJ1-4; D is uncertain. The CDR3 is 14 amino acids. With 2 bases removed from V and 8 bases from J, the gap between germline ends came to 15 bases. Germline CDR1 and CDR2: SQVTM and ANQGSEA. The CDR3 coding sequence is TGCAGCGTTGAACTTGGAGTAGACCAAGAAAAACTGTTTTTT. Translation gives CSVELGVDQEKLFF.

J is TRBJ2-5 and V is TRBV5-6, with D unresolved. V dropped 0 bases and J dropped 3 bases, with 0 bases sitting between them. The CDR3 is made up of 11 amino acids. Germline CDR1 and CDR2: SGHDT and YYEEEE. In nucleotides, the CDR3 is TGTGCCAGCAGCTTGGAAGAGACCCAGTACTTC. Translated: CASSLEETQYF.

The chain recombines TRBV7-9 with TRBJ2-2, with unresolved D. The V and J ends lost 1 base and 2 bases respectively, with 8 bases between them. The CDR3 is 15 amino acids. Germline loops: CDR1 SEHNR, CDR2 FQNEAQ (reference sequence). Here the CDR3 reads CASSLGVANTGELFF. The DNA of the CDR3 is TGTGCCAGCAGCTTAGGGGTGGCTAACACCGGGGAGCTGTTTTTT.

V gene TRBV18 combines with J gene TRBJ2-5, with D perhaps TRBD1 (6 bases). The CDR3 loop spans 14 amino acids. CDR1 and CDR2 from the germline V gene are KGHSH and LQKENI. The germline V and J ends were trimmed by 5 bases and 1 base, with 11 bases remaining between them. CDR3 loop: CASSRDILQETQYF. CDR3 sequence (DNA): TGTGCCAGCTCAAGGGACATTCTCCAAGAGACCCAGTACTTC.

V gene TRBV24-1 combines with J gene TRBJ2-1; no clear D gene. Deletions cut 3 bases from V and 0 bases from J, with 11 bases between. Germline CDR1 KGHDR, CDR2 SFDVKD. The CDR3 is made up of 16 amino acids. This CDR3 reads CATSDHLRSSYNEQFF. DNA for the CDR3: TGTGCCACCAGTGATCATCTCAGAAGCTCCTACAATGAGCAGTTCTTC.

The chain carries TRBV19 and TRBJ1-1; D is unclear. This CDR3 contains 13 residues. Germline CDR1 is LNHDA and CDR2 is SQIVND (reference sequence). V lost 3 bases to trimming and J lost 0 bases, with 5 bases between them. Here the CDR3 reads CASSMRLNTEAFF. Here the CDR3 DNA reads TGTGCCAGTAGTATGCGCCTGAACACTGAAGCTTTCTTT.

The gene calls are TRBV7-3 and TRBJ2-1; D gene uncertain. CDR1 is SGHTA, CDR2 FQGTGA, per germline. V lost 2 bases and J 4 bases, leaving 12 bases between the germline ends. CDR3 length equals 15 residues. This chain's CDR3 is CASSLLAAQYNEQFF. The DNA of the CDR3 is TGTGCCAGCAGCTTACTGGCAGCACAGTACAATGAGCAGTTCTTC.

The chain combines TRBV12-3 or TRBV12-4 with TRBJ2-1; a possible D gene is TRBD2 (7 bases). V lost 7 bases to trimming and J lost 5 bases, with 9 bases between them. This CDR3 comprises 12 residues. The CDR3 DNA sequence: TGTGCCAGCAAGCGGGACAACAATGAGCAGTTCTTC. It translates to CASKRDNNEQFF.

The V gene is TRBV4-2, the J gene TRBJ1-3; D remains ambiguous. The V gene lost 0 bases and the J gene lost 4 bases, with 10 bases spanning the gap. The CDR3 loop spans 15 amino acids. Germline CDR1 LGHNA, CDR2 YNFKEQ. The CDR3 DNA reads as TGTGCCAGCAGCCAAGACGAAAAAACGGGAAACACCATATATTTT. Translated, it gives CASSQDEKTGNTIYF.

This clone was detected once. The V and J genes are TRBV21-1 and TRBJ2-1; TRBD2 is the table's D call, not checked against the DNA. TRBV21-1 is assigned pseudogene status. This CDR3 spans 14 amino acids. CDR3 sequence reads: CASSNSRSYNEQFF. The CDR3 DNA follows: TGTGCCAGCAGCAATAGTCGCTCCTACAATGAGCAGTTCTTC.

The chain is built from TRBV27 and TRBJ1-1, with D uncertain. CDR3 length: 12 amino acids. V lost 3 bases and J lost 4, with 6 bases in between. CDR1 is MNHEY and CDR2 is SMNVEV in the germline V gene (reference sequence). The CDR3 here is CASSFAGTEAFF. The CDR3 DNA sequence: TGTGCCAGCAGTTTCGCGGGCACTGAAGCTTTCTTT.

This rearrangement joins TRBV4-3 to TRBJ2-3, with D uncertain. This CDR3 has 14 residues. Germline CDR1 LGHNA, CDR2 YSLEER. Trimming pared 4 bases from V and 0 bases from J, leaving 8 bases between. The CDR3 region is CASSPMGSTDTQYF. The CDR3 DNA reads as TGCGCCAGCAGCCCCATGGGGAGCACAGATACGCAGTATTTT.

The chain joins TRBV5-1 to TRBJ2-7; tentative D call: TRBD1 (5 bases). Per germline, CDR1 SGHRS and CDR2 YFSETQ. V lost 6 bases to trimming and J lost 0 bases, with 10 bases between them. This CDR3 is built from 13 residues. The CDR3 region is CASTRTNSYEQYF. In DNA, the CDR3 is TGCGCCAGCACACGGACAAACTCCTACGAGCAGTACTTC.

V usage is TRBV4-2 and J usage is TRBJ1-6; D ambiguous. This CDR3 comprises 12 residues. Germline lookup yields CDR1 LGHNA and CDR2 YNFKEQ. The V and J ends lost 2 bases and 9 bases respectively, with 5 bases between them. CDR3 nucleotides: TGTGCCAGCAGCCAATTCCGTTCACCCCTCCACTTT. Translation: CASSQFRSPLHF.

The V call is TRBV7-3, the J call TRBJ2-1; D uncertain. CDR3 length equals 16 residues. Trimming left V 5 bases short and J 2 bases short, with 16 bases between. Per the germline V gene, CDR1 is SGHTA and CDR2 is FQGTGA. CDR3 coding DNA: TGTGCCAGCAGCCAAGGTCAAGGTGGGACCTACAATGAGCAGTTCTTC. The encoded protein is CASSQGQGGTYNEQFF. The full variable domain, in which reference TRBV7-3 and TRBJ2-1 provide the parts outside the CDR3, is GAGVSQTPSNKVTEKGKYVELRCDPISGHTALYWYRQSLGQGPEFLIYFQGTGAADDSGLPNDRFFAVRPEGSVSTLKIQRTERGDSAVYLCASSQGQGGTYNEQFFGPGTRLTVL.

The genes are TRBV3-1 (or the pseudogene TRBV3-2) and TRBJ2-3, with D possibly TRBD1 on 6 matching bases. V lost 4 bases, J lost 1 base, and 15 bases lay in between. The CDR3 is made up of 16 amino acids. Germline values: CDR1 LGHDT, CDR2 YNNKEL (reference sequence). The CDR3: CASSLQGSGRTDTQYF. DNA of the CDR3: TGTGCCAGCAGCCTACAGGGATCAGGGCGCACAGATACGCAGTATTTT.

V is TRBV6-5 and J is TRBJ2-1, with 8 bases aligning to TRBD1. V trimming: 7 bases; J trimming: 9 bases; junction bases outside the gene matches: 14. Per germline, CDR1 MNHEY and CDR2 SVGAGI. There are 15 residues in the CDR3. This chain's CDR3 is CASTNQYRGKLEQFF. For the CDR3, the DNA is TGTGCCAGCACCAATCAATACAGGGGGAAACTTGAGCAGTTCTTC.

The V and J genes are TRBV6-6 and TRBJ1-4; 9 positions match TRBD1. Germline values: CDR1 MNHNY, CDR2 SVGAGI (reference sequence). The CDR3 runs 13 residues. With 6 bases clipped from V and 8 bases from J, the junction kept 4 bases outside the gene matches. The CDR3 bases are TGTGCCAGCAGGACAGGGGGTGAAGAAAAACTGTTTTTT. Translated: CASRTGGEEKLFF.

V and J are TRBV14 and TRBJ2-7, with TRBD2 matching 9 bases. The J segment lost 4 bases and the V segment lost 0 bases, leaving 7 bases of the junction unmatched. The CDR3 has 16 amino acids. The germline V gene has CDR1 SGHDN and CDR2 FVKESK. The CDR3 here is CASSQDGSGRRYEQYF. The CDR3 nucleotides are TGTGCCAGCAGCCAAGATGGGAGCGGGAGGAGGTACGAGCAGTACTTC.

This clone was seen a few times. The chain couples TRBV5-1 to TRBJ1-2; a possible D gene is TRBD1 (5 bases). This CDR3 is 13 amino acids long. Germline V CDR1 and CDR2: SGHRS, YFSETQ. V was cut by 4 bases and J by 4 bases, with 11 bases left in between. CDR3: CASSPRQSYGYTF. CDR3 DNA sequence: TGCGCCAGCAGCCCCAGACAGTCCTATGGCTACACCTTC.

The sample holds one count of this clone. The V call is TRBV7-2, the J call TRBJ2-7, with 9 bases matching TRBD1. This CDR3 comprises 15 residues. Germline trimming cut 5 bases from V and 7 bases from J; bases unmatched to any gene: 12. CDR1 is SGHTA, CDR2 FQGNSA, per germline. CDR3 sequence (DNA): TGTGCCAGCAGCCGCTGGGGGGACAGGGCTGAGGAGCAGTACTTC. Translation gives CASSRWGDRAEEQYF.

The gene calls are TRBV6-5 and TRBJ1-2, with a tentative D call TRBD1 (6 bases). The V end was cut by 7 bases, the J end by 1 base, with 13 bases between. This CDR3 spans 14 amino acids. Germline CDR1 reads MNHEY; CDR2 reads SVGAGI. The DNA of the CDR3 is TGTGCCAGCAAGACAGGAGCCTTTAACTATGGCTACACCTTC. It encodes CASKTGAFNYGYTF.

This rearrangement joins TRBV5-5 to TRBJ1-4; D is unresolved. CDR3 length: 13 amino acids. From germline, CDR1 is SGHKS and CDR2 YYEKEE (reference sequence). V was trimmed by 3 bases and J by 8 bases, leaving 11 bases between them. The CDR3 sequence is CASSSSGREKLFF. For the CDR3, the DNA is TGTGCCAGCAGCTCCTCGGGTAGGGAAAAACTGTTTTTT.

This CDR3 is CATSVGGGTEAFF. DNA of the CDR3: TGTGCCACCAGTGTGGGGGGAGGGACTGAAGCTTTCTTT. This chain joins TRBV24-1 and TRBJ1-1; D may be TRBD1 (5 bases). Trimming took off 5 bases at V and 5 bases at J, with 11 bases between the two ends. Germline V CDR1 and CDR2: KGHDR, SFDVKD. CDR3 length equals 13 residues.

The V gene is TRBV28, the J gene TRBJ1-5, with D uncertain. Germline CDR1 is MDHEN and CDR2 is SYDVKM. The CDR3 contains 12 residues. Trimming took off 2 bases at V and 11 bases at J, with 10 bases between the two ends. The CDR3, as DNA: TGTGCCAGCAGTTTAGCGCGGAGGGCCCAGCATTTT. Amino acids: CASSLARRAQHF.

The chain couples TRBV5-4 to TRBJ1-1; the D gene is possibly TRBD1 (5 bases). Trimming removed 7 bases from V and 1 base from J, with 23 bases in between. Germline CDR1 SGHNT, CDR2 YYREEE (reference sequence). The CDR3 is 17 residues long. The CDR3 nucleotides read TGTGCCAGCTTCCAAGGTGGGACGGCCCCGGGGAACACTGAAGCTTTCTTT. As protein: CASFQGGTAPGNTEAFF.

The rearrangement joins TRBV9 to TRBJ2-7; weak D call: TRBD1 (5 bases). Germline CDR1 reads SGDLS; CDR2 reads YYNGEE. The CDR3 has 12 amino acids. V lost 4 bases, J lost 7 bases, and 12 bases lay in between. Here the CDR3 DNA reads TGTGCCAGCAGCCGCGCCTCAGGGGAGCAGTACTTC. It specifies CASSRASGEQYF.